This T cell receptor (beta chain) was captured in a study of blood T cell repertoires in COVID-19. The CDR3 is 14 amino acids. Patients from Seattle were sampled longitudinally, starting during active infection. Profiled with immunoSEQ multiplex PCR; TCRdb holds only in-frame clones, not every one. The data hold fewer than 650,000 clones, with roughly 89% observed a single time. The material sequenced was peripheral blood. The source of this sequence is a woman between 45 and 60 years old with COVID-19, enrolled during active disease. V usage is TRBV21-1 and J usage is TRBJ1-5; the table's D gene call, TRBD1, was not cross checked with the DNA. TRBV21-1 is marked as a pseudogene. The chain's CDR3 is CATKQGGSNQPQHF. Written as DNA, the CDR3 is TGTGCCACCAAACAGGGGGGTAGCAATCAGCCCCAGCATTTT.